The 5 T cell receptor beta chains below were found in one sample sequenced in a study of blood T cell repertoires in COVID-19 (dated by TCRdb to 2019 to 2021). Library method: the immunoSEQ multiplex PCR assay. Held by TCRdb, this immuneACCESS table contains in-frame sequences only and omits some clones. Under half of the omission traces to an unresolved V gene where checked; the cause of the rest is unknown. This sample lists around 130,000 clones; 82% were detected once. Roughly 3.9% of the sample goes to the ten largest clones. Sequenced sample: peripheral blood. These receptors all stem from an elderly woman with acute or convalescent COVID-19.

The CDR3 loop is CASSLGTSTDTQYF. In DNA, the CDR3 is TGTGCCAGCAGCTTAGGTACTAGCACAGATACGCAGTATTTT. The chain uses TRBV7-9 and TRBJ2-3; D is unresolved. CDR1 and CDR2 (germline): SEHNR, FQNEAQ (reference sequence). V was trimmed by 1 base and J by 0 bases, leaving 5 bases between them. This CDR3 region has 14 residues.

The gene calls are TRBV27 and TRBJ2-1, with TRBD2 matching 9 bases. Trimming cost V 5 bases and J 0 bases; bases outside gene matches: 5. Germline V gives CDR1 MNHEY, CDR2 SMNVEV (reference sequence). CDR3 size: 16 residues. The CDR3 DNA sequence: TGTGCCAGCAGTCGGACTAGCGAGAGCTCCTACAATGAGCAGTTCTTC. Residues: CASSRTSESSYNEQFF.

This chain uses TRBV28 with TRBJ1-2; weak D call: TRBD1 (5 bases). The CDR3 spans 15 residues. CDR1 is MDHEN and CDR2 is SYDVKM in the germline V gene. Between the trimmed V and J ends, which lost 3 bases and 6 bases, there was a span of 17 bases. DNA of the CDR3: TGTGCCAGCAGTTTCGGGGGATCGGGAGTAGATGGCTACACCTTC. Its translation: CASSFGGSGVDGYTF.

The chain has TRBV4-1 and TRBJ2-1, with 8 positions matching TRBD2. The CDR3 is made up of 16 amino acids. V was clipped by 0 bases and J by 7 bases; unmatched bases: 8. CDR1 MGHRA and CDR2 YSYEKL come from the germline V gene. The CDR3 coding sequence is TGCGCCAGCAGCCAAGATCTAAGCGGGGGCCTTAATGAGCAGTTCTTC. This sequence encodes CASSQDLSGGLNEQFF.

This rearrangement joins TRBV5-1 to TRBJ2-7; TRBD1 matches 9 bases. After removal of 4 bases from V and 6 bases from J, the junction contained 11 bases not matched to a gene. Per the germline V gene, CDR1 is SGHRS and CDR2 is YFSETQ. This CDR3 spans 15 amino acids. CDR3 protein: CASSALWGQGTEQYF. In nucleotides, the CDR3 is TGCGCCAGCAGCGCCTTGTGGGGACAGGGAACCGAGCAGTACTTC.